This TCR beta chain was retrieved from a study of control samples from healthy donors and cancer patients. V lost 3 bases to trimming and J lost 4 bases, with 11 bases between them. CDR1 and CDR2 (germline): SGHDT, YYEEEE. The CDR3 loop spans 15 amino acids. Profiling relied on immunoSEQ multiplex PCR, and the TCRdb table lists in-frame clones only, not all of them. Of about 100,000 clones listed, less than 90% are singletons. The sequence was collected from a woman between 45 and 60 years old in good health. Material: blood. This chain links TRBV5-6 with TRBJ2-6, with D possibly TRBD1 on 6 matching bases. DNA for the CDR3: TGTGCCAGCAGCTACGGACAGCGCGGGGCCAACGTCCTGACTTTC. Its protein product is CASSYGQRGANVLTF.